The source of this T cell receptor (beta chain) is a study of cytomegalovirus exposure and HLA in healthy donors. Details on this clone: Its specificity is not known.

Trimming pared 5 bases from V and 2 bases from J, leaving 13 bases between. CDR1 and CDR2 from the germline V gene are SGHTA and FQGNSA. The CDR3 is 14 amino acids. PCR was performed using 60 Vbeta and 13 Jbeta primers. The method was immunoSEQ multiplex PCR; TCRdb's version includes in-frame clones alone and lacks a portion of them. The table includes about 170,000 clones, around 86% detected once. Points from the study as a whole: Upon later analysis, HLA-associated TCR beta chains proved more clonally expanded than other, equally common chains. Indistinguishability led to the exclusion of some V segments, TRBV6-2 and TRBV6-3 included. V- and J-gene trimming in TCR beta was tied to a missense DCLRE1C variant by an analysis performed later.

Sequenced material: PBMCs. The genes are TRBV7-2 and TRBJ2-7; D gene ambiguous. The receptor comes from a male donor in good health and CMV-seronegative. DNA of the CDR3: TGTGCCAGCAGCCCCCCCGCGCGTACCTACGAGCAGTACTTC. This sequence encodes CASSPPARTYEQYF.